These 29 T cell receptor beta chains share one sample of origin, sequenced in a study of blood T cell repertoires in COVID-19. Data came from immunoSEQ multiplex PCR; TCRdb stores just in-frame clones and leaves some out. The sample has some 260,000 clones, over 65% seen once; the top ten hold more than 2.5%. Specimen: peripheral blood. Every receptor here comes from a woman of 80 years or more with acute or convalescent COVID-19.

The chain recombines TRBV4-3 with TRBJ2-2; D is perhaps TRBD1 (5 bases). Deletions cut 1 base from V and 7 bases from J, with 16 bases between. CDR3 length: 16 residues. The V gene's germline CDR1 is LGHNA and CDR2 YSLEER. CDR3 sequence reads: CASSQGSQGRGGELFF. CDR3 nucleotide sequence: TGCGCCAGCAGCCAAGGGTCTCAGGGCCGCGGCGGGGAGCTGTTTTTT.

The chain's CDR3 is CASSQGTGEIGELFF. CDR3 in DNA: TGTGCCAGCAGTCAGGGGACAGGGGAGATCGGGGAGCTGTTTTTT. The V and J genes are TRBV27 and TRBJ2-2, with 10 bases that match TRBD1. The CDR3 is 15 amino acids. The germline CDR1 and CDR2 sequences are MNHEY and SMNVEV (reference sequence). V gave up 5 bases and J gave up 7 bases; unmatched junction bases: 7.

This chain uses TRBV3-1 (or the pseudogene TRBV3-2) with TRBJ2-4, with a tentative D call TRBD1 (6 bases). The CDR3 runs 16 residues. The V end was cut by 4 bases, the J end by 2 bases, with 15 bases between. Germline CDR1 and CDR2: LGHDT and YNNKEL (reference sequence). The CDR3 DNA reads as TGTGCCAGCAGCCTCCGAGGGGGAGTAACCAAAAACATTCAGTACTTC. This gives the protein CASSLRGGVTKNIQYF.

J is TRBJ2-2 and V is TRBV3-1 (or the pseudogene TRBV3-2); maybe TRBD2 (6 bases). Trimming pared 1 base from V and 4 bases from J, leaving 13 bases between. The CDR3 runs 16 residues. Germline CDR1 reads LGHDT; CDR2 reads YNNKEL (reference sequence). The CDR3 DNA sequence: TGTGCCAGCAGCCAAGCCGCTGTGGGGGGCACCGGGGAGCTGTTTTTT. Protein product: CASSQAAVGGTGELFF.

This clone appeared many times. The rearrangement links TRBV29-1 to TRBJ2-7; no firm D call. This CDR3 has 14 residues. Looked up from germline, CDR1 is SQVTM and CDR2 is ANQGSEA. V was trimmed by 2 bases and J by 2 bases, leaving 13 bases between them. CDR3 nucleotide sequence: TGCAGCGTTGAATTCGCCCAGGCTCCCTACGAGCAGTACTTC. As protein: CSVEFAQAPYEQYF.

The chain has TRBV4-3 and TRBJ1-6; 8 nucleotides match TRBD1. This CDR3 is built from 15 residues. Germline V gives CDR1 LGHNA, CDR2 YSLEER. The ends lost 3 bases at V and 6 bases at J; junction bases unmatched: 4. The chain's CDR3 is CASSQGTGLNSPLHF. The CDR3 coding sequence is TGCGCCAGCAGCCAGGGGACAGGTCTTAATTCACCCCTCCACTTT.

J is TRBJ1-2 and V is TRBV6-5; D is unclear. This CDR3 is built from 14 residues. The germline V and J ends were trimmed by 5 bases and 2 bases, with 12 bases remaining between them. The germline V gene has CDR1 MNHEY and CDR2 SVGAGI. This CDR3 is CASSRQASNYGYTF. The CDR3 nucleotides read TGTGCCAGCAGTAGGCAGGCCTCCAACTATGGCTACACCTTC.

The rearrangement uses TRBV19 and TRBJ1-5; D not certain. In germline, CDR1 is LNHDA, CDR2 SQIVND (reference sequence). The CDR3 length is 15 residues. V gave up 1 base and J gave up 3 bases, with 10 bases separating them. CDR3 nucleotide sequence: TGTGCCAGTAGTATAGCAGCGGGATTCAATCAGCCCCAGCATTTT. It specifies CASSIAAGFNQPQHF.

This chain connects TRBV4-3 to TRBJ1-5; D ambiguous. This CDR3 comprises 15 residues. Germline values: CDR1 LGHNA, CDR2 YSLEER. Deletions cut 0 bases from V and 3 bases from J, with 9 bases between. The CDR3 sequence is CASSQDREINQPQHF. In nucleotides, the CDR3 is TGCGCCAGCAGCCAAGATCGGGAGATCAATCAGCCCCAGCATTTT.

This sequence joins TRBV7-2 and TRBJ1-1, with 9 bases aligning to TRBD1. The CDR3 extends over 16 amino acids. V lost 5 bases and J lost 0; bases outside the gene matches: 7. Looked up from germline, CDR1 is SGHTA and CDR2 is FQGNSA. CDR3 DNA: TGTGCCAGCAGCACGTACAGGGGGCCCCTGAACACTGAAGCTTTCTTT. Its protein is CASSTYRGPLNTEAFF.

The V call is TRBV2, the J call TRBJ1-3; D remains unclear. This CDR3 comprises 13 residues. The germline CDR1 and CDR2 sequences are SNHLY and FYNNEI. The V and J ends lost 7 bases and 8 bases respectively, with 15 bases between them. The chain's CDR3 is CASTSGPAHTIYF. CDR3 DNA sequence: TGTGCCAGCACGTCAGGCCCGGCGCACACCATATATTTT.

The chain is built from TRBV4-1 and TRBJ2-3; the match to TRBD1 covers 7 bases. Germline V CDR1 and CDR2: MGHRA, YSYEKL. Germline trimming cut 6 bases from V and 0 bases from J; bases unmatched to any gene: 6. The CDR3 sequence is 15 residues long. The CDR3 DNA follows: TGCGCCAGCAGAGCCAGGGGGATGAGCACAGATACGCAGTATTTT. Amino acid sequence: CASRARGMSTDTQYF.

This clone was seen just once. This sequence joins TRBV27 and TRBJ2-1; 10 nucleotides line up with TRBD2. Germline V gives CDR1 MNHEY, CDR2 SMNVEV (reference sequence). The V and J ends lost 2 bases and 5 bases, in that order; junction bases with no gene match: 3. This CDR3 is 15 amino acids long. The CDR3 coding sequence is TGTGCCAGCAGTTTACGGCTAGCGGGGGACAATGAGCAGTTCTTC. Its translation is CASSLRLAGDNEQFF.

V and J are TRBV6-6 and TRBJ1-4, with D tentatively TRBD1 (6 bases). Between the trimmed V and J ends, which lost 5 bases and 5 bases, there was a span of 15 bases. The CDR3 sequence is 15 residues long. Germline-derived CDR1 and CDR2 are MNHNY and SVGAGI (reference sequence). The chain's CDR3 is CASSVGQSLNEKLFF. The CDR3 DNA follows: TGTGCCAGCAGTGTCGGACAGAGCCTCAATGAAAAACTGTTTTTT.

This clone was observed a few times. The V gene is TRBV7-2, the J gene TRBJ2-3, with a weak D call TRBD1 (6 bases). V lost 2 bases to trimming and J lost 2 bases, with 14 bases between them. Germline assignment: CDR1 SGHTA and CDR2 FQGNSA. This CDR3 contains 16 residues. The CDR3 region is CASSLSGTQNTDTQYF. For the CDR3, the DNA is TGTGCCAGCAGCTTATCCGGGACACAGAACACAGATACGCAGTATTTT. Based on the CDR3 plus reference TRBV7-2 and TRBJ2-3, the full variable domain is GAGVSQSPSNKVTEKGKDVELRCDPISGHTALYWYRQSLGQGLEFLIYFQGNSAPDKSGLPSDRFSAERTGGSVSTLTIQRTQQEDSAVYLCASSLSGTQNTDTQYFGPGTRLTVL.

J is TRBJ2-1 and V is TRBV7-6; 7 positions agree with TRBD1. Germline trimming cut 1 base from V and 0 bases from J; bases unmatched to any gene: 6. Germline V gene sequence: CDR1 SGHVS, CDR2 FNYEAQ. This CDR3 has 17 residues. The CDR3 region has the DNA TGTGCCAGCAGCTTAGGCGGACAGGCGAGCTCCTACAATGAGCAGTTCTTC. Translation: CASSLGGQASSYNEQFF.

The chain uses TRBV5-4 and TRBJ1-3, with a weak D call TRBD1 (5 bases). CDR1 SGHNT and CDR2 YYREEE come from the germline V gene (reference sequence). The CDR3 contains 16 residues. With 2 bases removed from V and 0 bases from J, the gap between germline ends came to 12 bases. The CDR3 loop reads CASSFGGGFSGNTIYF. The CDR3 DNA reads as TGTGCCAGCAGCTTCGGGGGGGGGTTCTCTGGAAACACCATATATTTT.

V gene TRBV10-3 combines with J gene TRBJ2-1; 10 bases are shared with TRBD1. Germline V gene lookup returns CDR1 ENHRY and CDR2 SYGVKD. The CDR3 contains 14 residues. V was pared by 6 bases and J by 5 bases, with 4 bases of the junction left unmatched. The CDR3 here is CAIRGQGPHNEQFF. The DNA for the CDR3 is TGTGCCATCAGGGGACAGGGGCCACACAATGAGCAGTTCTTC.

This chain links TRBV6-5 with TRBJ2-2; TRBD1 matches 8 bases. CDR1 and CDR2 (germline): MNHEY, SVGAGI. The CDR3 runs to 15 residues. The junction had 8 bases not matched to a gene; V was cut back by 6 bases and J by 5 bases. CDR3 sequence: CASSPSDRETGELFF. The CDR3 coding sequence is TGTGCCAGCAGCCCCTCGGACAGGGAAACCGGGGAGCTGTTTTTT.

The rearrangement links TRBV6-1 to TRBJ2-7; D perhaps matches TRBD2 (6 bases). Trimming shortened V by 2 bases and J by 1 base, and 9 bases separated the two germline ends. Germline V CDR1 and CDR2: MNHNS, SASEGT. This CDR3 is 14 amino acids long. The CDR3 sequence: CASSEPGRSYEQYF. The CDR3 nucleotides read TGTGCCAGCAGTGAACCCGGGAGATCCTACGAGCAGTACTTC.

The genes are TRBV3-1 (or the pseudogene TRBV3-2) and TRBJ2-1; D might be TRBD2 (6 bases). Per the germline V gene, CDR1 is LGHDT and CDR2 is YNNKEL (reference sequence). The CDR3 spans 16 residues. V lost 0 bases, J lost 0 bases, and 9 bases lay in between. CDR3 loop: CASSQDMGGSYNEQFF. CDR3 nucleotide sequence: TGTGCCAGCAGCCAAGATATGGGGGGCTCCTACAATGAGCAGTTCTTC.

The chain combines TRBV5-8 with TRBJ1-6, with a possible D match to TRBD1 (5 bases). The CDR3 is made up of 13 amino acids. Germline V CDR1 and CDR2: SGHTS, YDEGEE. With 1 base removed from V and 10 bases from J, the gap between germline ends came to 9 bases. In nucleotides, the CDR3 is TGTGCCAGCAGCTTGTTACAGGACTCACCCCTCCACTTT. Residues: CASSLLQDSPLHF.

V and J are TRBV6-5 and TRBJ1-1, with unresolved D. The CDR3 contains 14 residues. V was pared by 0 bases and J by 7 bases, with 12 bases between. Germline V gene sequence: CDR1 MNHEY, CDR2 SVGAGI. The CDR3 region has the DNA TGTGCCAGCAGTTACTCGAAAGCGACTGTTGAAGCTTTCTTT. It is translated as CASSYSKATVEAFF.

In this sample, this clone turned up once. V and J are TRBV2 and TRBJ1-2; the D is unclear. Germline-derived CDR1 and CDR2 are SNHLY and FYNNEI. The CDR3 runs to 14 residues. Trimming took 4 bases from V and 1 from J, leaving 10 bases between them. The CDR3: CASSVGSSNYGYTF. DNA for the CDR3: TGTGCCAGCAGTGTGGGCAGTAGTAACTATGGCTACACCTTC.

The chain is built from TRBV19 and TRBJ1-5; TRBD1 matches 7 bases. V dropped 5 bases and J dropped 1; count of bases not matched to a gene: 5. Germline values: CDR1 LNHDA, CDR2 SQIVND (reference sequence). The length of the CDR3 is 15 residues. The CDR3 loop is CASSSGQVSNQPQHF. As DNA, the CDR3 is TGTGCCAGTAGTTCCGGACAGGTAAGCAATCAGCCCCAGCATTTT.

V is TRBV7-2 and J is TRBJ1-2; D not certain. V gave up 3 bases and J gave up 1 base, with 6 bases separating them. The CDR3 is made up of 13 amino acids. CDR1 and CDR2 from the germline V gene are SGHTA and FQGNSA. As DNA, the CDR3 is TGTGCCAGCAGCTTCGACATTAACTATGGCTACACCTTC. Its translation: CASSFDINYGYTF.

The chain has TRBV3-1 (or the pseudogene TRBV3-2) and TRBJ2-5, with 9 positions matching TRBD2. Trimming took 4 bases from V and 2 from J; bases not matched to a gene: 8. CDR3 length: 16 residues. Germline lookup yields CDR1 LGHDT and CDR2 YNNKEL (reference sequence). As DNA, the CDR3 is TGTGCCAGCAGCCCACGGACTAGCGAGAGACAAGAGACCCAGTACTTC. It yields the protein CASSPRTSERQETQYF.

J is TRBJ2-5 and V is TRBV11-2; the match to TRBD1 covers 7 bases. V lost 2 bases to trimming and J lost 2 bases; unmatched junction nucleotides: 2. Germline values: CDR1 SGHAT, CDR2 FQNNGV. There are 14 residues in the CDR3. DNA of the CDR3: TGTGCCAGCAGCTTACGGGACAGTCAAGAGACCCAGTACTTC. Protein product: CASSLRDSQETQYF.

The DNA for the CDR3 is TGTGCCAGTACCATAGCGGGATCGAGGGCCAACGTCCTGACTTTC. Protein sequence: CASTIAGSRANVLTF. V is TRBV19 and J is TRBJ2-6; 8 bases match TRBD2. V shed 7 bases, J shed 5 bases, and the junction held 7 bases outside the gene matches. Germline CDR1 and CDR2: LNHDA and SQIVND (reference sequence). This CDR3 contains 15 residues.